Listed below are T cell receptor beta chains from one sample, sequenced in a study of T and B cells in COVID-19 patients. TCRdb recomputed calls from the multiplex PCR reads with MiXCR, one row per CDR3 protein. The sample has 20,000 or so distinct CDR3 sequences, about 36% seen once. Material: blood. These receptors came from a human donor with active COVID-19. CDR3s include the opening cysteine and the closing phenylalanine or tryptophan. The D gene is left open where the match is weak. Only some rows state a clone size, as once, few, many or a class for expanded clones.

CASSSEGLASGTQYF,TGTGCCAGCAGCTCCGAGGGACTAGCGAGTGGGACCCAGTACTTC,TRBV7-2,TRBD2,TRBJ2-5,NA
CASSLAPPDRADTQYF,TGTGCCAGCAGCTTAGCACCTCCGGACAGGGCGGATACGCAGTATTTT,TRBV5-5,TRBD1,TRBJ2-3,NA
CASSENPGLLHEAFF,TGTGCCAGCTCAGAGAACCCGGGACTTCTACATGAAGCTTTCTTT,TRBV18,NA,TRBJ1-1,once
CASSLVSRQETQYF,TGTGCCAGCAGCTTGGTGAGCAGACAAGAGACCCAGTACTTC,TRBV5-1,NA,TRBJ2-5,NA
CASSPGTVSTEAFF,TGTGCCAGCAGTCCAGGGACGGTAAGCACTGAAGCTTTCTTT,TRBV11-1,NA,TRBJ1-1,few
CASSIYNEQFF,TGTGCCAGCAGTATCTACAATGAGCAGTTCTTC,TRBV12-3/TRBV12-4,NA,TRBJ2-1,few
CASSPPGEVNEQFF,TGTGCCAGCAGCCCCCCCGGTGAGGTAAATGAGCAGTTCTTC,TRBV6-8,NA,TRBJ2-1,NA
CASSEKVGDGYGYTF,TGTGCCAGCAGTGAAAAGGTTGGGGACGGATATGGCTACACCTTC,TRBV6-1,NA,TRBJ1-2,NA
CASRWVGEETQYF,TGTGCCAGCAGGTGGGTGGGAGAAGAGACCCAGTACTTC,TRBV5-5,NA,TRBJ2-5,few
CASSGTAMGYNEQFF,TGTGCCAGCAGTGGGACAGCAATGGGGTACAATGAGCAGTTCTTC,TRBV28,TRBD1,TRBJ2-1,NA
CASSLGGTYTNTGELFF,TGTGCCAGCAGCTTAGGCGGGACTTACACGAACACCGGGGAGCTGTTTTTT,TRBV13,NA,TRBJ2-2,many
CASSTRDRGGNNEQFF,TGTGCCAGCAGTACCCGAGACAGGGGGGGGAACAATGAGCAGTTCTTC,TRBV27,TRBD1,TRBJ2-1,NA
CASSFWQGALETQYF,TGTGCCAGCAGCTTCTGGCAGGGGGCGTTAGAGACCCAGTACTTC,TRBV5-4,TRBD1,TRBJ2-5,NA
CASSFSDSYEQYF,TGTGCCAGCAGCTTCTCGGACAGCTACGAGCAGTACTTC,TRBV7-6,NA,TRBJ2-7,few
CASSLRGLAGELFF,TGTGCCAGCAGCTTAAGGGGACTAGCGGGTGAGCTGTTTTTT,TRBV7-9,TRBD2,TRBJ2-2,NA
CASSPTGGGYTF,TGTGCCAGCAGCCCAACAGGGGGCGGCTACACCTTC,TRBV7-2,TRBD1,TRBJ1-2,NA
CSATSLGDTQYF,TGCAGTGCTACGAGCTTGGGAGATACGCAGTATTTT,TRBV20-1,NA,TRBJ2-3,NA
CASSPSVPAGTGELFF,TGTGCCAGCTCCCCTAGCGTTCCGGCGGGAACCGGGGAGCTGTTTTTT,TRBV18,NA,TRBJ2-2,NA
CASSYVASGTDTQYF,TGTGCCAGCAGTTACGTGGCTAGCGGCACAGATACGCAGTATTTT,TRBV6-5,NA,TRBJ2-3,NA
CATSDGGLARNNEQFF,TGTGCCACCAGTGATGGGGGACTAGCGAGGAACAATGAGCAGTTCTTC,TRBV24-1,TRBD2,TRBJ2-1,NA
CSASLGYGYTF,TGCAGTGCTAGCCTGGGATATGGCTACACCTTC,TRBV20-1,NA,TRBJ1-2,NA
CASSPQIYNSPLHF,TGTGCCAGCAGTCCGCAGATCTATAATTCACCCCTCCACTTT,TRBV27,NA,TRBJ1-6,few
CASSYRPETAAVRQPQHF,TGTGCCAGCAGTTACAGACCCGAGACAGCCGCCGTTCGTCAGCCCCAGCATTTT,TRBV6-6,NA,TRBJ1-5,NA
CASGGAGGIYEQYF,TGTGCCAGCGGCGGGGCGGGGGGGATCTACGAGCAGTACTTC,TRBV6-2/TRBV6-3,TRBD2,TRBJ2-7,NA
CSANNLVAGGTDEQFF,TGCAGTGCTAATAACCTTGTTGCGGGGGGGACGGATGAGCAGTTCTTC,TRBV20-1,TRBD2,TRBJ2-1,few